A single sample is the source of the 10 T cell receptor beta chains below, sequenced in a study of blood T cell repertoires in COVID-19. Profiling relied on immunoSEQ multiplex PCR, and the TCRdb table lists in-frame clones only, not all of them. The profile shows 280,000 or so clones, approximately 86% of them singletons. The sequenced sample was peripheral blood. All receptors come from a woman younger than 45 who had recovered from COVID-19.

The chain combines TRBV3-1 (or the pseudogene TRBV3-2) with TRBJ2-5, with D hard to call. Trimming removed 1 base from V and 5 bases from J, with 14 bases in between. The CDR3 has 15 residues. Germline assignment: CDR1 LGHDT and CDR2 YNNKEL (reference sequence). CDR3 in amino acids: CASSQGDANIETQYF. DNA for the CDR3: TGTGCCAGCAGCCAAGGTGATGCTAATATCGAGACCCAGTACTTC.

This clone was observed a handful of times. The CDR3 sequence: CASSLVSVYEQYF. The CDR3 DNA reads as TGTGCCAGCAGCTTAGTATCAGTCTACGAGCAGTACTTC. This chain uses TRBV7-9 with TRBJ2-7; D call uncertain. Deletions cut 1 base from V and 3 bases from J, with 7 bases between. The CDR3 length is 13 residues. Germline CDR1 reads SEHNR; CDR2 reads FQNEAQ (reference sequence).

The CDR3 region is CASSYGTSGGYEQYF. The CDR3 DNA follows: TGCGCCAGCAGCTACGGGACTAGCGGGGGCTACGAGCAGTACTTC. The chain has TRBV4-1 and TRBJ2-7; TRBD2 agrees at 14 bases. J gave up 3 bases and V 5 bases, and 3 bases lay outside the gene matches. The CDR3 contains 15 residues. CDR1 and CDR2 (germline): MGHRA, YSYEKL.

This clone has just one count. The rearrangement uses TRBV4-1 and TRBJ2-3, with D possibly matching TRBD2 (5 bases). In germline, CDR1 is MGHRA, CDR2 YSYEKL. The CDR3 contains 12 residues. V was shortened by 5 bases and J by 5 bases, with 8 bases between the two germline ends. This chain's CDR3 is CASSSREDTQYF. CDR3 nucleotide sequence: TGCGCCAGCAGCTCCCGGGAAGATACGCAGTATTTT.

This clone was observed a few times. This chain connects TRBV12-3 or TRBV12-4 to TRBJ1-4; no reliable D call. The CDR3 runs 12 residues. Trimming removed 3 bases from V and 8 bases from J, with 7 bases in between. CDR3 amino acids: CASSFSVEKLFF. In DNA, the CDR3 is TGTGCCAGCAGTTTTTCCGTGGAAAAACTGTTTTTT.

This clone was counted only a few times. V gene TRBV6-1 combines with J gene TRBJ1-2; D is unclear. This CDR3 is 13 amino acids long. The V end was cut by 2 bases, the J end by 4 bases, with 8 bases between. The V gene's germline CDR1 is MNHNS and CDR2 SASEGT. The DNA of the CDR3 is TGTGCCAGCAGTGAACCGGGGTCCTATGGCTACACCTTC. Protein sequence: CASSEPGSYGYTF.

This clone was observed once. The chain employs TRBV6-5 and TRBJ1-5, with 7 bases lining up with TRBD1. The CDR3 runs to 13 residues. Germline-derived CDR1 and CDR2 are MNHEY and SVGAGI. Trimming removed 2 bases from V and 7 bases from J; junction bases left unmatched: 2. The chain's CDR3 is CASSYRTGQPQHF. DNA for the CDR3: TGTGCCAGCAGTTACCGGACAGGACAGCCCCAGCATTTT.

V gene TRBV6-1 combines with J gene TRBJ1-2; D not certain. The CDR3 sequence is 15 residues long. The germline V gene has CDR1 MNHNS and CDR2 SASEGT. The V end lost 0 bases, the J end lost 3 bases, and 11 bases lay between the germline ends. The CDR3 reads CASSEAPSPDYGYTF. The CDR3, as DNA: TGTGCCAGCAGTGAAGCCCCCTCCCCGGACTATGGCTACACCTTC.

V usage is TRBV24-1 and J usage is TRBJ2-5, with 7 bases that match TRBD1. V lost 2 bases, J lost 4 bases, and 6 bases stayed unmatched. There are 15 residues in the CDR3. Per the germline V gene, CDR1 is KGHDR and CDR2 is SFDVKD. CDR3 loop: CATSDSRQGTETQYF. In DNA, the CDR3 is TGTGCCACCAGTGATTCCCGACAGGGAACAGAGACCCAGTACTTC.

V and J are TRBV14 and TRBJ2-5; 9 positions match TRBD2. The CDR3 runs 16 residues. Per the germline V gene, CDR1 is SGHDN and CDR2 is FVKESK. J gave up 0 bases and V 1 base, and 3 bases lay outside the gene matches. Written as DNA, the CDR3 is TGTGCCAGCAGCCAAGCGCTAGCGGGGTACCAAGAGACCCAGTACTTC. Residues: CASSQALAGYQETQYF. Based on the CDR3 plus reference TRBV14 and TRBJ2-5, the full variable domain is EAGVTQFPSHSVIEKGQTVTLRCDPISGHDNLYWYRRVMGKEIKFLLHFVKESKQDESGMPNNRFLAERTGGTYSTLKVQPAELEDSGVYFCASSQALAGYQETQYFGPGTRLLVL.